One sample yielded the 12 T cell receptor beta chains listed below, sequenced in a study of OX40 agonist ivuxolimab in advanced cancers. The assay was immunoSEQ multiplex PCR, and TCRdb's table has in-frame clones only and misses some. The repertoire has about 23,000 clones, approximately 77% of them found once; the top ten carry approximately 2%. Sequenced material: CD4+ or CD8+ T cells sorted from blood, taken in a trial of the OX40 agonist ivuxolimab. All receptors come from an adult with an advanced solid tumor such as melanoma, head and neck, liver or kidney cancer.

The chain uses TRBV5-4 and TRBJ1-2; no definite D call. V lost 4 bases to trimming and J lost 3 bases, with 7 bases between them. CDR1 is SGHNT and CDR2 is YYREEE in the germline V gene (reference sequence). CDR3 length: 12 amino acids. CDR3 residues: CASSQNHYGYTF. DNA for the CDR3: TGTGCCAGCAGCCAAAACCACTATGGCTACACCTTC.

This chain uses TRBV6-1 with TRBJ2-1, with 14 bases identical to TRBD2. The CDR3 covers 17 residues. Trimming cost V 4 bases and J 4 bases; bases outside gene matches: 6. Per the germline V gene, CDR1 is MNHNS and CDR2 is SASEGT. The CDR3 is CASSATSGRAAYNEQFF. The CDR3 DNA reads TGTGCCAGCAGTGCGACTAGCGGGAGGGCCGCTTACAATGAGCAGTTCTTC.

Of note for this clone: An end of the junction does not agree with germline; a read error may underlie this. The identical CDR3 is also encoded by other nucleotide sequences in the sample. This chain links TRBV7-9 with TRBJ2-6; a possible D gene is TRBD1 (5 bases). The CDR3 loop spans 14 amino acids. The germline V gene has CDR1 SEHNR and CDR2 FQNEAQ (reference sequence). As DNA, the CDR3 is TGTGCCAGCAGCTTAGCGTCTGGGGCCAACGTCTTGACTTTC. Protein: CASSLASGANVLTF.

The V call is TRBV7-2, the J call TRBJ1-5; no definite D call. Trimming cost V 1 base and J 2 bases, with 9 bases left between them. Germline V gene sequence: CDR1 SGHTA, CDR2 FQGNSA. This CDR3 contains 15 residues. CDR3 sequence: CASSLGSLGNQPQHF. The CDR3 coding sequence is TGTGCCAGCAGCTTAGGGAGCTTGGGCAATCAGCCCCAGCATTTT.

V usage is TRBV11-2 and J usage is TRBJ2-6; D ambiguous. Trimming left V 2 bases short and J 1 base short, with 0 bases between. The germline gives CDR1 SGHAT, CDR2 FQNNGV. The CDR3 is 13 residues long. CDR3 DNA: TGTGCCAGCAGCTTATCTGGGGCCAACGTCCTGACTTTC. Its protein is CASSLSGANVLTF.

J is TRBJ2-2 and V is TRBV4-1; 8 positions agree with TRBD1. This CDR3 is 18 amino acids long. V lost 5 bases and J lost 5; bases outside the gene matches: 16. Germline V gene lookup returns CDR1 MGHRA and CDR2 YSYEKL. CDR3 amino acids: CASSIELFTGGRTGELFF. The DNA of the CDR3 is TGCGCCAGCAGCATCGAACTTTTTACAGGGGGGAGGACCGGGGAGCTGTTTTTT.

This chain links TRBV28 with TRBJ1-5; possible D gene TRBD1, 5 bases. From germline, CDR1 is MDHEN and CDR2 SYDVKM. The CDR3 spans 14 residues. Trimming took off 6 bases at V and 4 bases at J, with 13 bases between the two ends. The CDR3 reads CASRSGGENQPQHF. CDR3 nucleotides: TGTGCCAGCAGGTCGGGGGGGGAAAATCAGCCCCAGCATTTT.

This clone was recorded a few times. The genes are TRBV28 and TRBJ2-5, with D possibly called TRBD1 or TRBD2 (6 bases each). The germline V gene encodes CDR1 MDHEN and CDR2 SYDVKM. The V and J ends lost 3 bases and 5 bases respectively, with 10 bases between them. This CDR3 comprises 13 residues. The CDR3 nucleotides are TGTGCCAGCAGTTTCGGGGGCGGGGAGACCCAGTACTTC. This codes for CASSFGGGETQYF.

This clone has more than one count but fewer than ten. This rearrangement joins TRBV7-9 to TRBJ1-2; unclear D gene. The germline V and J ends were trimmed by 0 bases and 6 bases, with 11 bases remaining between them. CDR1 is SEHNR, CDR2 FQNEAQ, per germline (reference sequence). The CDR3 runs to 14 residues. The CDR3 here is CASSLARGYNGYTF. The CDR3 nucleotides read TGTGCCAGCAGCTTAGCGCGAGGTTATAATGGCTACACCTTC.

The rearrangement links TRBV13 to TRBJ2-1; 8 bases fit TRBD2. CDR3 size: 15 residues. Germline V gene data show CDR1 as PRHDT and CDR2 as FYEKMQ (reference sequence). The V and J ends lost 8 bases and 1 base, in that order; junction bases with no gene match: 7. CDR3 in DNA: TGTGCCAGCGGGAGGGAGCGGGGGTCCTACAATGAGCAGTTCTTC. It codes for CASGRERGSYNEQFF. Complete variable domain (other parts from reference TRBV13 and TRBJ2-1): AAGVIQSPRHLIKEKRETATLKCYPIPRHDTVYWYQQGPGQDPQFLISFYEKMQSDKGSIPDRFSAQQFSDYHSELNMSSLELGDSALYFCASGRERGSYNEQFFGPGTRLTVL.

The J gene is TRBJ2-2, the V gene TRBV4-2; a possible D gene is TRBD2 (5 bases). V lost 0 bases, J lost 0 bases, and 8 bases lay in between. The germline V gene has CDR1 LGHNA and CDR2 YNFKEQ. CDR3 size: 16 residues. As DNA, the CDR3 is TGTGCCAGCAGCCAAGAGGCGGGCGCGAACACCGGGGAGCTGTTTTTT. It codes for CASSQEAGANTGELFF.

The gene calls are TRBV30 and TRBJ2-3; 14 bases map to TRBD2. CDR3 length: 19 residues. CDR1 and CDR2 from the germline V gene are GTSNPN and SVGIG (reference sequence). V shed 2 bases, J shed 1 base, and the junction held 11 bases outside the gene matches. CDR3 coding DNA: TGTGCCTGGAGTCCCCCCTGGACTAGCGGGAGGCGGGGCACAGATACGCAGTATTTT. Protein sequence: CAWSPPWTSGRRGTDTQYF. Full variable domain (outside the CDR3, taken from reference TRBV30 and TRBJ2-3): SQTIHQWPATLVQPVGSPLSLECTVEGTSNPNLYWYRQAAGRGLQLLFYSVGIGQISSEVPQNLSASRPQDRQFILSSKKLLLSDSGFYLCAWSPPWTSGRRGTDTQYFGPGTRLTVL.